The rows below give T cell receptor beta chains drawn from one sample of a study of OX40 agonist ivuxolimab in advanced cancers. TCRdb keeps only in-frame clones here, not all; method: immunoSEQ multiplex PCR. The table has about 32,000 clones, roughly nine tenths seen once. The sample here was CD4+ or CD8+ T cells sorted from blood, taken in a trial of the OX40 agonist ivuxolimab. The source is an adult with an advanced solid tumor such as melanoma, head and neck, liver or kidney cancer. CDR3s include the opening cysteine and the closing phenylalanine or tryptophan. Each record gives: clone size, J gene, V gene, D gene, CDR3 DNA, CDR3 protein. The D gene is left open where the match is weak. Clone size is not always given. Where it is, it says once, few, many or a class for expanded clones.

abundance: NA
j_gene: TRBJ1-2
v_gene: TRBV6-5
d_gene: NA
CDR3nt: TGTGCCAGCAGCCTTTGGAGGGGATCTAACTATGGCTACACCTTC
CDR3aa: CASSLWRGSNYGYTF

abundance: NA
j_gene: TRBJ2-5
v_gene: TRBV27
d_gene: NA
CDR3nt: TGTGCCAGCAGTAAGGGGCGGAGGGAGACCCAGTACTTC
CDR3aa: CASSKGRRETQYF

abundance: NA
j_gene: TRBJ2-7
v_gene: TRBV11-3
d_gene: NA
CDR3nt: TGTGCCAGCGCGGCGACAGGCTCCTACGAGCAGTACTTC
CDR3aa: CASAATGSYEQYF

abundance: NA
j_gene: TRBJ1-4
v_gene: TRBV15
d_gene: NA
CDR3nt: TGTGCCACCAAGGGAAGTATTAATGAAAAACTGTTTTTT
CDR3aa: CATKGSINEKLFF

abundance: NA
j_gene: TRBJ2-3
v_gene: TRBV7-2
d_gene: NA
CDR3nt: TGTGCCAGCCGGGGTCCAGGGGGGGCGACAGATACGCAGTATTTT
CDR3aa: CASRGPGGATDTQYF

abundance: NA
j_gene: TRBJ2-3
v_gene: TRBV19
d_gene: NA
CDR3nt: TGTGCCAGTAGTATTTTCGGCGTCACAGATACGCAGTATTTT
CDR3aa: CASSIFGVTDTQYF

abundance: NA
j_gene: TRBJ2-7
v_gene: TRBV11-3
d_gene: TRBD1
CDR3nt: TGTGCCAGCAGCTTAGCGGTAGAAGGACAGGCCCGAGGGGACGAGCAGTACTTC
CDR3aa: CASSLAVEGQARGDEQYF

abundance: NA
j_gene: TRBJ1-1
v_gene: TRBV28
d_gene: NA
CDR3nt: TGTGCCAGCAGTTGGAAGGGGTCCACTGAAGCTTTCTTT
CDR3aa: CASSWKGSTEAFF

abundance: once
j_gene: TRBJ2-2
v_gene: TRBV19
d_gene: NA
CDR3nt: TGTGCCAGTAGATCATATGGCGGGGAGCTGTTTTTT
CDR3aa: CASRSYGGELFF

abundance: NA
j_gene: TRBJ2-7
v_gene: TRBV4-1
d_gene: TRBD2
CDR3nt: TGCGCCAGCAGCCCAGCGGGAGGAAATAGCGAGCAGTACTTC
CDR3aa: CASSPAGGNSEQYF

abundance: NA
j_gene: TRBJ1-1
v_gene: TRBV5-3
d_gene: TRBD1
CDR3nt: TGTGCCAGAAGCGGATCGGGACAGGGGATTGAAAAGACTGAAGCTTTCTTT
CDR3aa: CARSGSGQGIEKTEAFF

abundance: NA
j_gene: TRBJ2-7
v_gene: TRBV2
d_gene: TRBD1
CDR3nt: TGTGCCAGGGGACAGCCCTACGAGCAGTACTTC
CDR3aa: CARGQPYEQYF

abundance: NA
j_gene: TRBJ2-1
v_gene: TRBV20-1
d_gene: NA
CDR3nt: TGCAGTGCCATCGTCTACAATGAGCAGTTCTTC
CDR3aa: CSAIVYNEQFF

abundance: NA
j_gene: TRBJ2-5
v_gene: TRBV10-1
d_gene: NA
CDR3nt: TGCGCCAGCAGTGAGATGCGCCAAATAGCGGATGAGACCCAGTACTTC
CDR3aa: CASSEMRQIADETQYF

abundance: NA
j_gene: TRBJ2-7
v_gene: TRBV5-1
d_gene: NA
CDR3nt: TGCGCCAGCAGCTACGGACCAGCGAGCTCCTACGAGCAGTACTTC
CDR3aa: CASSYGPASSYEQYF

abundance: NA
j_gene: TRBJ1-6
v_gene: TRBV28
d_gene: NA
CDR3nt: TGTGCCAGCAGTTTAGTTCAGGGTTTTTCACCCCTCCACTTT
CDR3aa: CASSLVQGFSPLHF

abundance: NA
j_gene: TRBJ1-5
v_gene: TRBV15
d_gene: NA
CDR3nt: TGTGCCACCAGCCGTTTGGACGGCCCGAATCAGCCCCAGCATTTT
CDR3aa: CATSRLDGPNQPQHF

abundance: NA
j_gene: TRBJ1-1
v_gene: TRBV5-6
d_gene: NA
CDR3nt: TGTGCCAGCAGCTTCGCGGGGGGATGGAACACTGAAGCTTTCTTT
CDR3aa: CASSFAGGWNTEAFF

abundance: NA
j_gene: TRBJ1-2
v_gene: TRBV27
d_gene: NA
CDR3nt: TGTGCCAGCAGGAAGACGGACGGCTCTAACTATGGCTACACCTTC
CDR3aa: CASRKTDGSNYGYTF

abundance: NA
j_gene: TRBJ2-2
v_gene: TRBV9
d_gene: TRBD2
CDR3nt: TGTGCCAGCAGCGTATTTTCAGCGGGAGGGACCGGGGAGCTGTTTTTT
CDR3aa: CASSVFSAGGTGELFF

abundance: once
j_gene: TRBJ2-3
v_gene: TRBV27
d_gene: NA
CDR3nt: TGTGCCAGCAGTGGGATTACTAGCCTTTTGTATTTT
CDR3aa: CASSGITSLLYF

abundance: NA
j_gene: TRBJ2-6
v_gene: TRBV6-1
d_gene: NA
CDR3nt: TGTGCCAGCAGTGAAACGGACCCACGCTCTGGGGCCAACGTCCTGACTTTC
CDR3aa: CASSETDPRSGANVLTF

abundance: NA
j_gene: TRBJ2-7
v_gene: TRBV6-6
d_gene: TRBD2
CDR3nt: TGTGCCAGCAGTTACGGACTAGCGGAAGCCTACGAGCAGTACTTC
CDR3aa: CASSYGLAEAYEQYF

abundance: NA
j_gene: TRBJ2-7
v_gene: TRBV9
d_gene: TRBD2
CDR3nt: TGTGCCAGCAGCGTAGGGGCTAGCGGTTCCTACGAGCAGTACTTC
CDR3aa: CASSVGASGSYEQYF

abundance: few
j_gene: TRBJ1-1
v_gene: TRBV9
d_gene: NA
CDR3nt: TGTGCCAGCAGCCCCAGGCGCGGAGCAACTGAAGCTTTCTTT
CDR3aa: CASSPRRGATEAFF

abundance: NA
j_gene: TRBJ2-7
v_gene: TRBV27
d_gene: NA
CDR3nt: TGTGCCAGCAGTTTATCCTGGTCGTACGAGCAGTACTTC
CDR3aa: CASSLSWSYEQYF

abundance: few
j_gene: TRBJ1-3
v_gene: TRBV18
d_gene: NA
CDR3nt: TGTGCCAGCTCACCGACCAGAGGACTGAACTCTGGAAACACCATATATTTT
CDR3aa: CASSPTRGLNSGNTIYF

abundance: NA
j_gene: TRBJ2-2
v_gene: TRBV7-9
d_gene: NA
CDR3nt: TGTGCCAGCAGCTTTGGAACAGCGAACACCGGGGAGCTGTTTTTT
CDR3aa: CASSFGTANTGELFF

abundance: NA
j_gene: TRBJ2-7
v_gene: TRBV19
d_gene: TRBD1
CDR3nt: TGTGCCAGTAGCACAACAGGGGCATCCTACGAGCAGTACTTC
CDR3aa: CASSTTGASYEQYF

abundance: medium-sized
j_gene: TRBJ2-7
v_gene: TRBV5-1
d_gene: NA
CDR3nt: TGCGCCAGCAGCTTGGGGTACAGCTCCTACGAGCAGTACTTC
CDR3aa: CASSLGYSSYEQYF

abundance: NA
j_gene: TRBJ2-7
v_gene: TRBV11-1
d_gene: NA
CDR3nt: TGTGCCAGCAGCGTAGACGAGGGGCGCTCCTACGAGCAGTACTTC
CDR3aa: CASSVDEGRSYEQYF

abundance: NA
j_gene: TRBJ1-2
v_gene: TRBV27
d_gene: TRBD1
CDR3nt: TGTGCCAGCAGTGGACAGGGAGGTGGCTACACCTTC
CDR3aa: CASSGQGGGYTF

abundance: NA
j_gene: TRBJ1-2
v_gene: TRBV14
d_gene: TRBD1
CDR3nt: TGTGCCAGCAGCCACCTGGACAGGCCCTACACCTTC
CDR3aa: CASSHLDRPYTF

abundance: NA
j_gene: TRBJ2-7
v_gene: TRBV4-2
d_gene: TRBD2
CDR3nt: TGTGCCAGCAGCCCCCGGAGTAGCGGGTTCGACGAGCAGTACTTC
CDR3aa: CASSPRSSGFDEQYF

abundance: few
j_gene: TRBJ2-1
v_gene: TRBV4-2
d_gene: NA
CDR3nt: TGTGCCAGCAGCCAAGATATCGGGCTTTACAATGAGCAGTTCTTC
CDR3aa: CASSQDIGLYNEQFF

abundance: NA
j_gene: TRBJ2-3
v_gene: TRBV7-8
d_gene: NA
CDR3nt: TGTGCCAGCAGCTTAGTGGCAGGAGACACAGATACGCAGTATTTT
CDR3aa: CASSLVAGDTDTQYF

abundance: NA
j_gene: TRBJ2-1
v_gene: TRBV7-3
d_gene: NA
CDR3nt: TGTGCCAGCAGCTTAAACCCTCGTAATGAGCAGTTCTTC
CDR3aa: CASSLNPRNEQFF

abundance: NA
j_gene: TRBJ1-3
v_gene: TRBV19
d_gene: NA
CDR3nt: TGTGCCAGTAGTGTTACCCTCCCGGGCGGAAACACCATATATTTT
CDR3aa: CASSVTLPGGNTIYF

abundance: few
j_gene: TRBJ1-6
v_gene: TRBV6-5
d_gene: NA
CDR3nt: TGTGCCAGCAGTTACTCCCTGGGGGTGTCACCCCTCCACTTT
CDR3aa: CASSYSLGVSPLHF